The next 3 T cell receptor beta chains were all read from a single sample in a study of blood T cell repertoires in COVID-19. Clones were sequenced by immunoSEQ multiplex PCR, and TCRdb holds only the in-frame ones, with some missing. Of about 78,000 clones in the sample, around 88% were seen once. Sequenced material: peripheral blood. The receptor source for this set is a woman aged 80 or older with active or convalescent COVID-19.

This chain uses TRBV11-2 with TRBJ1-1; 12 bases map to TRBD1. There are 15 residues in the CDR3. J gave up 11 bases and V 5 bases, and 12 bases lay outside the gene matches. Germline V lookup: CDR1 SGHAT, CDR2 FQNNGV. CDR3 region: CASSRGTGGSQGAFF. CDR3 DNA sequence: TGTGCCAGCAGCCGAGGGACAGGGGGCTCTCAGGGGGCTTTCTTT.

The V call is TRBV5-1, the J call TRBJ2-1; 10 nucleotides line up with TRBD2. The germline V gene encodes CDR1 SGHRS and CDR2 YFSETQ. The CDR3 covers 15 residues. Unmatched junction bases numbered 8, after V lost 3 bases and J lost 8 bases. In DNA form, the CDR3 reads TGCGCCAGCAGCTCTGATAGCGGGAGGTTGGATGAGCAGTTCTTC. Residues: CASSSDSGRLDEQFF.

This chain connects TRBV20-1 to TRBJ2-2, with D unclear. The V gene's germline CDR1 is DFQATT and CDR2 SNEGSKA (reference sequence). V lost 3 bases and J 5 bases, leaving 10 bases between the germline ends. The CDR3 is 13 amino acids. CDR3 coding DNA: TGCAGTGCTAGTAATGGAGTGACCGGGGAGCTGTTTTTT. Translation: CSASNGVTGELFF.